The entry below describes one T cell receptor beta chain. The antigen it recognizes is unknown. No per-base quality is available; no much larger clone lies one base away. The sample belongs to a study of blood T cell dynamics during melanoma immunotherapy (dated by TCRdb to 2020 to 2021). About the study as a whole: Patients had metastatic melanoma and received first-line pembrolizumab or nivolumab plus ipilimumab as standard of care in the United Kingdom. To identify early correlates of response, the study profiled peripheral T cell receptor repertoires in patients with metastatic melanoma before and after one cycle of checkpoint inhibitor therapy. The training cohort consisted of consecutive patients, while an additional independent group of patients from the same centre was pooled to form an external validation set. Here is what the overall study found, with its caveats: A bifurcated reorganization of the PBMC repertoire at W3, with increased clonality or increased diversity, was observed in patients who later achieved disease control, unlike in progressors. The study could not determine whether the T cell clones driving repertoire changes were melanoma-specific or reflected general immune activation. The relatively small sample size was acknowledged as potentially limiting generalization of the results.

A fixed 350 ng of DNA was loaded for every bulk PBMC sample. TCR beta CDR3 sequences were amplified from genomic DNA with the immunoSEQ TCRb Assay kit following manufacturer instructions. The KAPA Library Quantification Kit for Illumina platforms was used to quantify pooled libraries by qPCR. Pooled libraries were clustered at about 0.55-1.2 pM and sequenced on an Illumina NextSeq 500. As for how the authors treated the data: Analysis of the TCR data relied on immunoSEQ ANALYZER and the R LymphoSeq package. A rearrangement efficiency score was calculated as productive divided by the sum of productive and non-productive CDR3 sequences. Clonality was assessed using the Gini coefficient and diversity using the Renyi index at alpha=1, with pairwise comparisons between timepoints within each patient. In LymphoSeq, clonal relatedness was computed with an edit distance of 3 and repertoire similarity was computed with the Bhattacharyya coefficient. Linear discriminant analysis on week-3 changes in clonality and diversity was built with the R MASS and caret packages to classify response. Held by TCRdb, this immuneACCESS table contains in-frame sequences only and omits some clones. Under half of the omission traces to an unresolved V gene where checked; the cause of the rest is unknown. The V and J calls and clone size come from that table; D and trimming were worked out from the DNA. This sample comprises about 7,800 clones, about 85% of them detected only once. The leading ten clones occupy roughly 6.7% of the sample.

Read against the paper, the sample's time point label means: week 3, after first cycle of checkpoint inhibitor. Blood samples were collected before treatment (T0) and at week 3 (W3), after the first cycle of checkpoint blockade. Except for a couple of patients with rapid clinical progression, response was assessed 12 weeks after the first infusion by RECIST 1.1; disease control meant complete response, partial response or stable disease. Patients with prior systemic cancer treatment, concomitant immunosuppressant therapy or synchronous other active malignancies were excluded. Both bulk PBMC and plasma cell-free DNA were sequenced for TCR beta so that circulating cells and T cell turnover could be tracked. Lymphoprep and SepMate tubes were used to isolate PBMC from blood, and red cell lysis was then performed. QIAamp DNA Blood Mini kits were used to extract DNA from PBMC and sorted T cell subsets.

The clonotype was recovered from a human donor with melanoma. The specimen comprised blood, sampled from a patient treated with checkpoint blockade.

At the DNA level, the sequence is TGCGCCAGCAGTTTCCGGGACAGGGGGCAAGAGACCCAGTACTTC. Its translation is CASSFRDRGQETQYF. The chain was built from TRBV4-1 and TRBJ2-5, with 11 bases in between that match TRBD1. The CDR3 starts with the cysteine, ends with the phenylalanine, and has 15 residues. Just the 45-base CDR3 DNA is kept, in frame starting at base 1. Via the germline V gene, CDR1 is MGHRA and CDR2 YSYEKL. The germline V end is reduced by 6 bases and the J end by 2 bases; junction bases left unmatched: 5.